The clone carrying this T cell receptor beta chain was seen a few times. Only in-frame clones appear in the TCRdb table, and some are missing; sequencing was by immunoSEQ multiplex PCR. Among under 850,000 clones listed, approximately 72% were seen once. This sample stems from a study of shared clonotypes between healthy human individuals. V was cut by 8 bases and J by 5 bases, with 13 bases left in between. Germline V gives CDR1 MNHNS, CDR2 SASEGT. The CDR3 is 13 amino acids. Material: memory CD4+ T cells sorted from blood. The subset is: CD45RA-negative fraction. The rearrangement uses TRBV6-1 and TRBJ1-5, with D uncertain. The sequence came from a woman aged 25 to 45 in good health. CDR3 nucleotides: TGTGCCAGCTCCGGACGGGATTATCAGCCCCAGCATTTT. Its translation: CASSGRDYQPQHF.